The rows below give T cell receptor beta chains drawn from one sample of a study of blood T cell repertoires in COVID-19. This table comes from immunoSEQ multiplex PCR, and its TCRdb copy is limited to in-frame clones, with some not included. This table holds about 120,000 clones, over 75% found once. The specimen sequenced was peripheral blood. These receptors were obtained from a man in his sixties with acute or convalescent COVID-19. Each CDR3 is given with its conserved first and last residue. The D gene is left open where the match is weak. Clone size is not always given. Where it is, it says once, few, many or a class for expanded clones.

>TRBV5-4|TRBJ2-2|TRBD2|NA
TGTGCCAGCACCTCGGGGGGGTACACCGGGGAGCTGTTTTTT
CASTSGGYTGELFF
>TRBV6-2/TRBV6-3|TRBJ2-2|NA|NA
TGTGCCAGCAGTATCCACCCGGCCGGGGAGCTGTTTTTT
CASSIHPAGELFF
>TRBV6-1|TRBJ2-3|TRBD1|NA
TGTGCCAGCAGTGAAGCGCTTTCGGGACAGGGCACAGATACGCAGTATTTT
CASSEALSGQGTDTQYF
>TRBV10-2|TRBJ2-7|TRBD1|once
TGCGCCAGCAGTGAAAAGGGGACAGGGACCCCCTACGAGCAGTACTTC
CASSEKGTGTPYEQYF
>TRBV2|TRBJ2-5|TRBD1|NA
TGTGCCAGCAGTTACAGGGGGCGCGGGGAGACCCAGTACTTC
CASSYRGRGETQYF
>TRBV9|TRBJ1-2|TRBD1|NA
TGTGCCAGCAGCGTAGGGGACAGTGACTATGGCTACACCTTC
CASSVGDSDYGYTF
>TRBV3-1/TRBV3-2|TRBJ1-1|TRBD1|few
TGTGCCAGCAGCCAATTTGTCCGGACAGGACCCTACACTGAAGCTTTCTTT
CASSQFVRTGPYTEAFF
>TRBV27|TRBJ1-1|NA|NA
TGTGCCAGCCGCACAGGTTTGAACACTGAAGCTTTCTTT
CASRTGLNTEAFF
>TRBV28|TRBJ2-1|NA|NA
TGTGCCAGCAGTTTAACCAGACTCAATGAGCAGTTCTTC
CASSLTRLNEQFF
>TRBV7-3|TRBJ2-2|TRBD1|NA
TGTGCCAGCAGCAAGGGGACAGGGGGAACCGGGGAGCTGTTTTTT
CASSKGTGGTGELFF
>TRBV12-3/TRBV12-4|TRBJ2-7|NA|NA
TGTGCCAGCAGTCCCACAGCCTACGAGCAGTACTTC
CASSPTAYEQYF
>TRBV7-2|TRBJ1-5|NA|NA
TGTGCCAGCAGCTTAGAACAGTTTGGACAGCCCCAGCATTTT
CASSLEQFGQPQHF
>TRBV30|TRBJ2-7|TRBD2|NA
TGTGCCTGCATACTAGCGGGAGGGTATGAGCAGTACTTC
CACILAGGYEQYF
>TRBV10-3|TRBJ2-3|NA|NA
TGTGCCATCGGGGCCCTTTCCACAGATACGCAGTATTTT
CAIGALSTDTQYF
>TRBV30|TRBJ2-4|TRBD1|NA
TGTGCCTGGAGACGTTCCGGGACAGAAAACATTCAGTACTTC
CAWRRSGTENIQYF
>TRBV27|TRBJ2-1|TRBD2|few
TGTGCCAGCAGGGGAGCGGGAAGCTACAATGAGCAGTTCTTC
CASRGAGSYNEQFF
>TRBV10-3|TRBJ2-7|NA|NA
TGTGCCATCAGTGAGAATCAGGGCTCGTACGAGCAGTACTTC
CAISENQGSYEQYF
>TRBV10-3|TRBJ2-5|TRBD1|NA
TGTGCCATCAGTGACGGACAGGGTGAAGAGACCCAGTACTTC
CAISDGQGEETQYF
>TRBV29-1|TRBJ2-3|TRBD1|NA
TGCAGCGTTGTACAGGGGGCGGGGGATACGCAGTATTTT
CSVVQGAGDTQYF
>TRBV9|TRBJ1-2|TRBD1|NA
TGTGCCAGCTTTGGGACAGGGACAGGCTACACCTTC
CASFGTGTGYTF
>TRBV5-1|TRBJ1-1|TRBD1|few
TGCGCCAGCAGCTACGGACAGGGAAACATGAACACTGAAGCTTTCTTT
CASSYGQGNMNTEAFF
>TRBV18|TRBJ2-2|TRBD1|many
TGTGCCAGCTCACCGCCGGGACAGAGCACCGGGGAGCTGTTTTTT
CASSPPGQSTGELFF
>TRBV18|TRBJ2-7|NA|NA
TGTGCCAGCTCACCATCGGAGGGGCTCTATTTCTACGAGCAGTACTTC
CASSPSEGLYFYEQYF
>TRBV29-1|TRBJ1-5|NA|NA
TGCAGCGTTGGGGGTGGGGCCTCTAATCAGCCCCAGCATTTT
CSVGGGASNQPQHF
>TRBV9|TRBJ2-7|TRBD2|once
TGTGCCAGCAGCGTAGCGGGAGGAGATTCCTACGAGCAGTACTTC
CASSVAGGDSYEQYF
>TRBV5-1|TRBJ1-4|NA|NA
TGCGCCAGCAAGGGGCCTAGTGAAAAACTGTTTTTT
CASKGPSEKLFF
>TRBV9|TRBJ2-7|TRBD2|NA
TGTGCCAGCAGCGTAACGGGGGGGAACGACGAGCAGTACTTC
CASSVTGGNDEQYF
>TRBV12-3/TRBV12-4|TRBJ1-1|NA|NA
TGTGCCAGCAGTTGGACAGATAACACTGAAGCTTTCTTT
CASSWTDNTEAFF
>TRBV4-2|TRBJ2-7|NA|NA
TGTGCCAGCAGCCAAGATGCTACGCCGGGGGACGCCTACGAGCAGTACTTC
CASSQDATPGDAYEQYF
>TRBV27|TRBJ2-1|NA|NA
TGTGCCAGCACCTACCCGGGACTGAGCAATGAGCAGTTCTTC
CASTYPGLSNEQFF
>TRBV9|TRBJ2-3|NA|NA
TGTGCCAGCACTAAATCGTTTGCAGGGGGCACAGATACGCAGTATTTT
CASTKSFAGGTDTQYF
>TRBV6-2/TRBV6-3|TRBJ2-1|NA|NA
TGTGCCAGCAGTTTGGCGGTTTACAATGAGCAGTTCTTC
CASSLAVYNEQFF
>TRBV7-2|TRBJ1-1|NA|NA
TGTGCCAGCAGCTTCCTCGGACAGAACACTGAAGCTTTCTTT
CASSFLGQNTEAFF
>TRBV5-1|TRBJ2-5|TRBD2|NA
TGCGCCAGCAGCCGCACTAGCGGGAGTGTCATGGAGACCCAGTACTTC
CASSRTSGSVMETQYF
>TRBV28|TRBJ2-1|NA|NA
TGTGCCAGCAGTCCGCGCGGCTCCTACAATGAGCAGTTCTTC
CASSPRGSYNEQFF
>TRBV7-6|TRBJ2-7|TRBD2|NA
TGTGCCAGCAGCTTGGCTAGCGGGAGAGTCGAGCAGTACTTC
CASSLASGRVEQYF
>TRBV9|TRBJ2-5|TRBD1|NA
TGTGCCAGCAGCACCCGGACAGGGAACCAAGAGACCCAGTACTTC
CASSTRTGNQETQYF
>TRBV3-1/TRBV3-2|TRBJ2-3|TRBD2|once
TGTGCCAGCAGCCCCTATGCGGCACTAGCGGGAGTAACAGATACGCAGTATTTT
CASSPYAALAGVTDTQYF
>TRBV5-1|TRBJ2-7|TRBD2|NA
TGCGCCAGCAGCAGCCGGACTAGCGGGCCCTACGAGCAGTACTTC
CASSSRTSGPYEQYF
>TRBV11-1|TRBJ2-7|NA|NA
TGTGCCAGCAGCTTAGGCGGTGCTTTTTACGAGCAGTACTTC
CASSLGGAFYEQYF
>TRBV4-3|TRBJ2-7|NA|NA
TGCGCCAGCAGCCAAGACTCGACGGGAGACGAGCAGTACTTC
CASSQDSTGDEQYF
>TRBV27|TRBJ2-7|TRBD1|NA
TGTGCCAGCAGTCCACAGGGGGCCGTCTACGAGCAGTACTTC
CASSPQGAVYEQYF